This TCR beta chain is drawn from a study of identical twins. Study results and caveats: Out-of-frame TCR alpha sharing in monozygotic twins exceeded recombination model predictions.

For this clonotype: Its antigen is still unknown.

Deletions cut 7 bases from V and 3 bases from J, with 15 bases between. The length of the CDR3 is 14 residues. The V gene's germline CDR1 is MNHNS and CDR2 SASEGT. TCRdb analysed the 5' RACE reads with MiXCR anew, one entry per CDR3 protein. The sample includes about 1.7 million distinct CDR3 sequences, under 35% seen only once; the top ten take 0.25% to 0.3%. Input material: cord blood. The V and J genes are TRBV6-1 and TRBJ1-1; tentatively, D is TRBD1 (6 bases). The receptor comes from a newborn girl in good health. CDR3 sequence: CASTRTRGDTEAFF. Written as DNA, the CDR3 is TGTGCCAGCACCAGGACAAGGGGGGACACTGAAGCTTTCTTT.